This TCR beta chain was recorded in a study of regulatory T cells in long-lasting Graves disease. Study-wide results and caveats: Preferential use of TRBV28, TRBJ1-2 and TRBJ2-5 was seen in persistent disease.

Concerning this clonotype: Its antigen is unknown. The junction departs from germline at one end; a sequencing error may be responsible.

From germline, CDR1 is SNHLY and CDR2 FYNNEI. The CDR3 is 16 residues long. Time point meaning: newly diagnosed GD, antithyroid drugs for less than 3 months. Preparation of the TCR library used RNA extracted from PBMCs. The TCR beta library used iRepertoire HTBI primers with Arm-PCR amplification of CDR3. TCRdb re-derived calls from the multiplex PCR reads in MiXCR, one entry per CDR3 protein. Of 500,000 or so distinct CDR3 sequences listed, 15% to 20% were seen once; the top ten hold 20% to 25%. This sample was also put to use in a study of T cells in Graves' hyperthyroidism and ophthalmopathy.

This specimen consisted of peripheral blood mononuclear cells (PBMCs), obtained at new diagnosis, from a patient treated with antithyroid drugs. This clonotype was obtained from a woman aged 40 to 65 with Graves disease. The V gene is TRBV2, the J gene TRBJ2-5, with 14 bases identical to TRBD2. The CDR3 spells CASSREGLAGVETQYF. DNA of the CDR3: TGCGCCAGCAGCCGCGAGGGACTAGCGGGGGTGGAGACCCAGTACTTC.